This TCR beta chain was profiled in a study of T cell responses to AZD1222 COVID-19 vaccine. This clone was detected once. Assay: immunoSEQ multiplex PCR; the TCRdb copy retains only in-frame clones and omits some. The data hold roughly 90,000 clones, with just over 90% observed a single time. This CDR3 is built from 16 residues. Looked up from germline, CDR1 is LNHDA and CDR2 is SQIVND (reference sequence). The V end was cut by 6 bases, the J end by 0 bases, with 15 bases between. The genes are TRBV19 and TRBJ1-3; D may be TRBD1 (6 bases). The receptor comes from an adult in good health. The sequenced sample was peripheral blood, obtained on day 0 of MenACWY control vaccination. CDR3 sequence reads: CASSPGDTSSGNTIYF. Here the CDR3 DNA reads TGTGCCAGTAGCCCTGGGGACACTTCCTCTGGAAACACCATATATTTT.